This T cell receptor (beta chain) emerged from a study of blood T cells in healthy people across ages (dated by TCRdb to between 2015 and 2017). Regarding the complete study: In model experiments, roughly one uniquely barcoded TCR beta cDNA molecule per two T cells was captured by template switching. Using deep sequencing normalized with unique cDNA molecular identifiers, the study measured how TCR beta repertoire diversity changes with age. The donors were split into four age groups: young (average approximately 16 years), middle-aged (about 40), aged (around 67) and long-lived (about 82). Using the same blood draw, the study looked at two additional independent replicas of 1 million unique cDNA reads for two donors, one aged 18 to 29 and the other aged 80 or older. Overall results and qualifications from the work: Estimates of total diversity based on one million sequenced T cells were considered lower bounds and underestimates. Donor CMV infection status was unknown, potentially confounding age-related changes in expanded clonotypes. The long-lived group showed more naive CD4+ T cells, fewer expanded clones and increased TCR diversity than the aged group, suggesting age selection. As age increased, observed TCR beta diversity per million T cells dropped in a roughly linear way, and a significant reduction was already evident by age around 41. Bulk unsorted PBMC profiling prevented conclusive comparison of naive and antigen-experienced compartments. The percentage of naive T cells measured by flow cytometry correlated strongly with observed TCR beta diversity.

Donors were under 40 systemically healthy Caucasian individuals from Russia aged roughly 6 to 100 years. About 9.8 milliliters of peripheral blood were drawn from each donor into EDTA-treated Vacutainer tubes. Ficoll-Paque density-gradient centrifugation was used to isolate PBMCs, with at least 6.5 million per sample. Total RNA, at least 6 micrograms per sample, was extracted from PBMCs with Trizol reagent. The percentages of naive CD45RAhigh/CD27high T cells were determined by flow cytometry on a PBMC aliquot from every donor. Comments on this clonotype: Its recognized antigen is unknown. A read error is likely, as this CDR3 ends without the conserved phenylalanine or tryptophan.

Libraries were made using 5' RACE. This sample was sequenced with an Illumina HiSeq 2500. A second PCR of roughly 7 to 11 cycles was performed with a sample-barcoded 5' primer and a J-beta primer mix. A template-switch 5' adaptor carrying 12 random nucleotides introduced a unique molecular identifier onto each TCR beta cDNA molecule. Each sample yielded at least 2.5 million CDR3-containing paired-end reads. First-strand cDNA synthesis was performed from all RNA using the Mint cDNA synthesis kit, with priming by a TRBC-specific oligonucleotide. All cDNA was treated with uracil-DNA glycosylase and then went through a first 18-cycle PCR with the universal primers M1SS and BC2_uni_R. For the original study's pipeline: For normalization, 1 million high-quality reads, each with a distinct molecular identifier, were randomly selected from each sample. Reads with shared molecular identifiers were discarded instead of being binned into consensus sequences. MiTCR, run with a Q25 quality threshold and the strictest error-elimination algorithm, handled CDR3 identification, clonotype clustering and error correction. A nonparametric unseen species model using Euler transformation provided a lower-bound estimate of total TCR beta diversity. TCRdb passed the public sequencing reads through fastp at Q25 and MiXCR, retaining productive beta sequences. Identical CDR3 protein sequences are pooled into one entry, listed with their most common genes and DNA. These V and J calls originate from TCRdb's pipeline instead of the authors' own analysis. The sample table lists roughly 1 million distinct CDR3 sequences, approximately 25% of them with a count of one. The top ten constitute approximately 0.71% of the sample.

The length of the CDR3 is 15 amino acids, counting both ends. The kept DNA is CDR3 alone, 45 bases in frame from the first base. The germline V gene yields MDHEN for CDR1 and SYDVKM for CDR2. V and J lose 3 bases and 4 bases, and a span of 13 bases separates them. These sequences were also reported in another study, on T cells of mothers and their children. As that second paper reports: Nine systemically healthy Caucasian individuals, comprising three mothers and their six children, were included as donors. cDNA synthesis consumed the entire amount of extracted RNA, loaded at about 1.6 ug RNA in each 15 ul reaction. Sample barcodes and 2-4 random nucleotides were added via the M1S primer in the second PCR. More than 9 million TCR beta CDR3 reads were obtained from each mother, and approximately 3 million reads were obtained from each child. Thymic selection similarly shapes TCR recombination output in related and unrelated pairs, with minor effect from inherited differences. Normalized repertoire overlap in related mother-child pairs was always slightly higher than in unrelated mother-child pairs, but the difference was never significant. No persistent microchimeric T cell clones were found, with a detection sensitivity of roughly 92 clones per million clonotypes. Deep NGS was used in the study to compare the TCR beta repertoires of mothers and children and to look for features that separate related mother-child pairs from unrelated individuals. The mean age was roughly 40 +/- 4 years for the mothers and approximately 11 +/- 4 years for the children. After adapter ligation was performed with NEBNext reagents, the libraries were sequenced on an Illumina HiSeq 2000 with 100+100 nt paired-end reads. Mother and child libraries were prepared a month apart and sequenced in separate runs to prevent cross-contamination. Each donor had between about 450,000 and 2,300,000 distinct TCR beta clonotypes identified. Naive TCR beta clonotypes were estimated from low-frequency clonotypes matched to each donor's FACS-determined naive share, without sorting.

The clonotype comes from a girl aged 2 to 10 in good health. The sequence is built from TRBV28 and TRBJ2-1; the D segment is perhaps TRBD1 or TRBD2, each sharing 5 matched bases. The specimen was blood. The CDR3 protein: CASSFGIGAYNEQFL. Here is the DNA: TGTGCCAGCAGTTTCGGTATCGGGGCGTACAATGAGCAGTTCCTC.